This paragraph covers one T cell receptor beta chain sequence. The sample is drawn from a study of blood T cell repertoires in COVID-19. Study-wide context: The United States, Italy and Spain supplied acute and convalescent COVID-19 samples.

Germline V gives CDR1 KGHSH, CDR2 LQKENI. V dropped 4 bases and J dropped 4; count of bases not matched to a gene: 4. The CDR3 covers 15 residues. This table comes from immunoSEQ multiplex PCR, and its TCRdb copy is limited to in-frame clones, with some not included. The table shows tens of thousands of clones, with 70% to 90% occurring only once. The specimen was peripheral blood. The sequence derives from a man aged 70 or older with acute or convalescent COVID-19. This chain uses TRBV18 with TRBJ1-5; 10 nucleotides agree with TRBD1. The CDR3 protein is CASSRDRGLNQPQHF. CDR3 DNA sequence: TGTGCCAGCTCACGGGACAGGGGTTTAAATCAGCCCCAGCATTTT. Complete variable domain (other parts from reference TRBV18 and TRBJ1-5): NAGVMQNPRHLVRRRGQEARLRCSPMKGHSHVYWYRQLPEEGLKFMVYLQKENIIDESGMPKERFSAEFPKEGPSILRIQQVVRGDSAAYFCASSRDRGLNQPQHFGDGTRLSIL.